This T cell receptor beta chain was captured by sequencing in a study of blood T cell repertoires in COVID-19. Study-level background: Whether acute or convalescent, the COVID-19 samples came from the United States, Italy and Spain. Sample material is recorded as cDNA or gDNA derived from T cells, B-cell-depleted T cells, or PBMCs.

How the authors handled the data: For nucleated cells, counts were estimated from reference gene primer amplification. Profiling relied on immunoSEQ multiplex PCR, and the TCRdb table lists in-frame clones only, not all of them. The V and J calls and clone size were taken over from that table, and D and trimming were inferred from the DNA. The sample has under 95,000 clones, roughly 85% seen once. V gave up 0 bases and J gave up 8 bases, with 14 bases separating them. This CDR3 spans 15 amino acids. CDR1 MNHEY and CDR2 SVGAGI come from the germline V gene. The sequenced sample consisted of peripheral blood. The receptor was derived from a human donor in a cohort sampled during active COVID-19. The V gene is TRBV6-5, the J gene TRBJ2-1, with D uncertain. This CDR3 reads CASSYSELAQHEQFF. The CDR3 DNA reads as TGTGCCAGCAGTTACTCCGAGTTAGCCCAGCATGAGCAGTTCTTC.